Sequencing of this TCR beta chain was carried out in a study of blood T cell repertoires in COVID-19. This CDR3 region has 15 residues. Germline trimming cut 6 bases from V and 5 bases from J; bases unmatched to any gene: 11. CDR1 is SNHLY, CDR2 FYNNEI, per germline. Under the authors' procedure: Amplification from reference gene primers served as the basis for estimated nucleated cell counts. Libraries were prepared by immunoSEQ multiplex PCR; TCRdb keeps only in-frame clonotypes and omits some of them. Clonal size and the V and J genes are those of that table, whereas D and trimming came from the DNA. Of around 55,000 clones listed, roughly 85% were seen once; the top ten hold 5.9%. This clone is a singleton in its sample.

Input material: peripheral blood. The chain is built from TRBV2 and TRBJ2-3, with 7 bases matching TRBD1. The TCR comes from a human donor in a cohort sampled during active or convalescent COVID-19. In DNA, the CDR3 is TGTGCCAGCAGGGAACAGGGGATTAAGGGAGATACGCAGTATTTT. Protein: CASREQGIKGDTQYF.